These 9 T cell receptor delta chains share one sample of origin, sequenced in a study of γδ T cells in repeated Plasmodium falciparum infection. Flow sorting of PBMC yielded separate Vgamma9/Vdelta2+ and Vdelta2-negative gammadelta T cell populations for bulk repertoire analysis. TCRdb re-called clones from the multiplex PCR reads via CATT. The sample holds 70,000 to 95,000 delta-chain clones, 1.4% to 1.5% seen once. Sequencing input: gamma-delta T cells from blood. The receptors here all came from a pool of human donors (malaria-infected and uninfected, not separated).

About this clone: This sequence may be a read error, since a much larger clone differs from it by one base. The chain is built from TRDV2 and TRDJ1; 12 nucleotides line up with TRDD3. The J gene comes from matching the DNA to germline here; TCRdb lacks it. Germline V gives CDR1 GEAIGNYY, CDR2 EKD. The CDR3 runs 16 residues. In DNA form, the CDR3 reads TGTGCCCGTGACGGGTTACTGGGGGATACATCCGATAAACTCATCTTT. Amino acids: CARDGLLGDTSDKLIF.

In the case of this clone: For this DNA, TCRdb reports the protein of a much larger clone, which diverges at residue 6, most likely from a read error; the protein presented here is translated directly from the DNA. The V and J genes are TRDV2 and TRDJ1, with 8 bases lining up with TRDD3. The J gene, missing from TCRdb, was assigned here through DNA to germline matching. Trimming took 3 bases from V and 1 from J; bases not matched to a gene: 12. Germline V gene sequence: CDR1 GEAIGNYY, CDR2 EKD. The CDR3 consists of 17 residues. In DNA form, the CDR3 reads TGTGCCTGTGACGCTGTGGGGGATTCTTCCTCCACCGATAAACTCATCTTT. As protein: CACDAVGDSSSTDKLIF.

This clone was seen more than once but under ten times. Translating this DNA gives a protein that differs at residue 16 from the TCRdb one, which belongs to a much larger clone; a read error is likely, and the protein shown is this translation. The chain is built from TRDV1 and TRDJ1, with 12 bases identical to TRDD3. The J gene comes from matching the DNA to germline here; TCRdb lacks it. Trimming took 5 bases from V and 2 from J; bases not matched to a gene: 27. The germline V gene encodes CDR1 TSWWSYY and CDR2 QGS. The CDR3 has 23 amino acids. CDR3 bases: TGTGCTCTTGGGAGAAGGGTAGTTACCCGAAAACTGGGGGATACTCTCAGTACCGATAAACTCATCTTT. The encoded protein is CALGRRVVTRKLGDTLSTDKLIF.

This clone was seen only a few times. This likely traces to a read error, being one base from a far larger clone. The sample carries other DNA sequences with the same CDR3. No J gene was named, though the V gene is TRDV2; the table names TRDD3, a call not compared with the DNA. The CDR3 is 24 amino acids. Per the germline V gene, CDR1 is GEAIGNYY and CDR2 is EKD. CDR3 bases: TGTGCCTGTGACACTGGCCCTATTTCCGGCAAAGTACTGGGGGATACGCTAAACTCCGATAAGCTCATCTTT. Protein sequence: CACDTGPISGKVLGDTLNSDKLIF.

With respect to this clone: A read error may be the cause here, since a much bigger clone is one base away. This same CDR3 is encoded by further DNA sequences in the sample. The chain couples TRDV1 to TRDJ1; TRDD2 might be the D (8 bases). CDR3 length: 21 residues. The V end was cut by 0 bases, the J end by 1 base, with 27 bases between. Germline CDR1 TSWWSYY, CDR2 QGS. CDR3 DNA sequence: TGTGCTCTTGGGGAACTCTTCTCTTCCTACGCGCAACTGGGGCTCACCGATAAACTCATCTTT. Translated: CALGELFSSYAQLGLTDKLIF.

This clone was detected ten times or more. The chain joins TRAV29/DV5 to TRDJ1; 12 bases agree with TRDD3. Looked up from germline, CDR1 is NSMFDY and CDR2 is ISSIKDK. Trimming took 5 bases from V and 1 from J; bases not matched to a gene: 30. This CDR3 comprises 23 residues. The CDR3 reads CAARFPTGPNTGGYYPITDKLIF. The DNA of the CDR3 is TGTGCAGCCCGCTTTCCTACAGGGCCCAATACTGGGGGATACTACCCCATCACCGATAAACTCATCTTT.

This clone occurred many times. The amino acid sequence in TCRdb belongs to a much larger clone and departs from this DNA's translation at residue 9, likely a sequencing read error; the sequence shown is translated from the DNA. The rearrangement uses TRDV2 and TRDJ1; D uncertain. TCRdb carries no J gene annotation; the J gene was assigned here by matching the DNA with germline. This CDR3 has 16 residues. V was trimmed by 1 base and J by 1 base, leaving 15 bases between them. Germline values: CDR1 GEAIGNYY, CDR2 EKD. CDR3 in DNA: TGTGCCTGTGACACAGGCGAAGGATCCACCACCGATAAACTCATCTTT. Its translation is CACDTGEGSTTDKLIF.

No J gene call was made, and the V gene is TRDV2; the table's D call TRDD3 went unverified against the DNA. Germline V gene data show CDR1 as GEAIGNYY and CDR2 as EKD. The CDR3 consists of 13 residues. The CDR3 here is CACDPRTGGSLIF. DNA of the CDR3: TGTGCCTGTGACCCGCGTACTGGGGGATCTCTCATCTTT.

In the case of this clone: A read error is the likely source, as a far larger clone sits one nucleotide away. The same CDR3 also results from other DNA sequences found in this sample. The chain recombines TRDV2 with TRDJ3, with 10 bases lining up with TRDD3. After removal of 7 bases from V and 0 bases from J, the junction contained 11 bases not matched to a gene. This CDR3 is 19 amino acids long. The germline V gene has CDR1 GEAIGNYY and CDR2 EKD. The CDR3 nucleotides are TGTGCCTGCGACCCTTCAACTGGGGGATCCTCCTGGGACACCCGACAGATGTTTTTC. This codes for CACDPSTGGSSWDTRQMFF.